The 19 T cell receptor beta chains listed next were all sequenced from one sample in a study of cytomegalovirus exposure and HLA in healthy donors. A multiplex PCR was run with 60 Vbeta primers and 13 Jbeta primers. Produced via immunoSEQ multiplex PCR; TCRdb's table is partial and in-frame only. In the table there are about 130,000 clones, roughly four fifths of which are singletons. Sequencing was carried out using PBMCs. These receptors were collected from a woman between 45 and 60 years old in good health and CMV-seronegative.

The chain uses TRBV7-8 and TRBJ2-2; 12 bases align to TRBD2. This CDR3 contains 15 residues. The trim removed 6 bases at V and 5 bases at J, leaving 4 bases unmatched. Germline values: CDR1 SGHVS, CDR2 FQNEAQ. CDR3 bases: TGTGCCAGCAGTCTGACTAGCGGGAGAACCGGGGAGCTGTTTTTT. This codes for CASSLTSGRTGELFF.

The rearrangement uses TRBV27 and TRBJ1-2; D is unclear. CDR3 size: 12 residues. Germline V lookup: CDR1 MNHEY, CDR2 SMNVEV (reference sequence). The V end lost 10 bases, the J end lost 4 bases, and 13 bases lay between the germline ends. In DNA, the CDR3 is TGTGCCACCTCGGGATGGGGCTATGGCTACACCTTC. This encodes CATSGWGYGYTF.

This chain links TRBV7-6 with TRBJ2-7; TRBD2 is a possible D gene (5 bases). Trimming cost V 3 bases and J 6 bases, with 15 bases left between them. The CDR3 extends over 14 amino acids. Germline V gene data show CDR1 as SGHVS and CDR2 as FNYEAQ. CDR3 bases: TGTGCCAGCAGCTTGGGAGATTTTGAGGGCGAGCAGTACTTC. It codes for CASSLGDFEGEQYF.

A remark on this clone: The junction differs from germline at one of its ends, possibly a read error. The V call is TRBV9, the J call TRBJ1-2; 8 nucleotides match TRBD1. This CDR3 has 16 amino acids. Looked up from germline, CDR1 is SGDLS and CDR2 is YYNGEE. The CDR3 here is CASSVELGQGGHGYPF. The CDR3 nucleotides are TGTGCCAGCAGCGTCGAACTTGGACAGGGAGGCCATGGCTACCCCTTC.

V usage is TRBV28 and J usage is TRBJ1-1; D is possibly TRBD1 (5 bases). Looked up from germline, CDR1 is MDHEN and CDR2 is SYDVKM. There are 16 residues in the CDR3. Trimming shortened V by 3 bases and J by 3 bases, and 17 bases separated the two germline ends. CDR3 in amino acids: CASSLMGLGWDTEAFF. The CDR3 coding sequence is TGTGCCAGCAGTTTGATGGGGCTCGGGTGGGACACTGAAGCTTTCTTT.

This clone was seen a handful of times. The rearrangement links TRBV7-9 to TRBJ1-1; D unresolved. Trimming shortened V by 5 bases and J by 3 bases, and 16 bases separated the two germline ends. The germline gives CDR1 SEHNR, CDR2 FQNEAQ (reference sequence). The CDR3 loop spans 15 amino acids. CDR3 bases: TGTGCCAGCAGCCCCGCTCTTGGGGAGCACACTGAAGCTTTCTTT. Amino acid sequence: CASSPALGEHTEAFF.

This rearrangement joins TRBV6-1 to TRBJ2-2, with 8 nucleotides matching TRBD1. Trimming at V came to 7 bases and at J to 4 bases, leaving 8 bases not matched to a gene. CDR1 and CDR2 from the germline V gene are MNHNS and SASEGT. The CDR3 runs to 15 residues. The CDR3 spells CASTQGQGVTGELFF. The CDR3 DNA sequence: TGTGCCAGCACCCAAGGACAGGGTGTCACCGGGGAGCTGTTTTTT.

This clone occurred once. The CDR3 sequence is CASSEFYIGTRTEAFF. CDR3 nucleotide sequence: TGTGCCAGCAGTGAATTTTATATAGGGACTCGCACTGAAGCTTTCTTT. This chain links TRBV25-1 with TRBJ1-1; possible D gene TRBD1, 5 bases. Deletions cut 1 base from V and 4 bases from J, with 16 bases between. Germline values: CDR1 MGHDK, CDR2 SYGVNS. The CDR3 sequence is 16 residues long.

This CDR3 reads CSASFSEAFF. In DNA, the CDR3 is TGCAGTGCTAGTTTCAGTGAAGCTTTCTTT. V is TRBV20-1 and J is TRBJ1-1; D is undetermined. Per germline, CDR1 DFQATT and CDR2 SNEGSKA (reference sequence). Trimming shortened V by 3 bases and J by 7 bases, and 6 bases separated the two germline ends. The length of the CDR3 is 10 residues.

The chain couples TRBV27 to TRBJ1-4; 8 bases align to TRBD1. The J segment lost 6 bases and the V segment lost 6 bases, leaving 18 bases of the junction unmatched. Germline V gives CDR1 MNHEY, CDR2 SMNVEV (reference sequence). The CDR3 has 18 amino acids. CDR3 sequence: CASSQRDRFPRGDEKLFF. CDR3 nucleotide sequence: TGTGCCAGCAGCCAAAGGGACAGGTTTCCAAGAGGGGATGAAAAACTGTTTTTT.

This clone was found a few times. The chain uses TRBV29-1 and TRBJ2-1, with 10 bases matching TRBD1. V was pared by 7 bases and J by 5 bases, with 2 bases of the junction left unmatched. The CDR3 loop spans 12 amino acids. Germline V gene sequence: CDR1 SQVTM, CDR2 ANQGSEA. CDR3 nucleotides: TGCAGCGCGGACAGGGGGAACAATGAGCAGTTCTTC. It yields the protein CSADRGNNEQFF.

J is TRBJ1-1 and V is TRBV7-8; the D is unclear. This CDR3 has 17 residues. CDR1 and CDR2 (germline): SGHVS, FQNEAQ. With 5 bases removed from V and 0 bases from J, the gap between germline ends came to 19 bases. The DNA of the CDR3 is TGTGCCAGCAGCCCCCTACAGTCAGGAATCATGAACACTGAAGCTTTCTTT. It codes for CASSPLQSGIMNTEAFF.

This clone showed up just a few times. The genes are TRBV30 and TRBJ1-1, with no clear D. This CDR3 is 15 amino acids long. V was pared by 5 bases and J by 0 bases, with 16 bases between. Looked up from germline, CDR1 is GTSNPN and CDR2 is SVGIG (reference sequence). The CDR3 protein is CAWELLTTLNTEAFF. The DNA of the CDR3 is TGTGCCTGGGAGTTACTTACCACGTTGAACACTGAAGCTTTCTTT.

The chain combines TRBV28 with TRBJ1-2; possibly TRBD1 for D (6 bases). Germline CDR1 and CDR2: MDHEN and SYDVKM. Trimming removed 6 bases at V and 4 bases at J, with 12 bases between. This CDR3 contains 13 residues. In DNA form, the CDR3 reads TGTGCCAGCAGCCCGCCAGGGGCCTATGGCTACACCTTC. Translated: CASSPPGAYGYTF.

This clone was detected only once. V is TRBV27 and J is TRBJ2-1; 10 positions agree with TRBD1. The CDR3 consists of 15 residues. With V trimmed by 4 bases and J by 5 bases, 5 bases remained unmatched. Germline loops: CDR1 MNHEY, CDR2 SMNVEV (reference sequence). CDR3 in DNA: TGTGCCAGCAGTTCTGGGACAGGGGAACACAATGAGCAGTTCTTC. Encoded protein: CASSSGTGEHNEQFF.

This rearrangement joins TRBV11-3 to TRBJ1-1; TRBD1 aligns across 7 bases. Trimming removed 5 bases from V and 4 bases from J; junction bases left unmatched: 10. The germline CDR1 and CDR2 sequences are SGHNT and YENEEA. CDR3 length: 15 residues. This chain's CDR3 is CASSPQGQIITEAFF. CDR3 in DNA: TGTGCCAGCAGCCCCCAGGGACAGATCATCACTGAAGCTTTCTTT.

The chain recombines TRBV9 with TRBJ1-2, with D perhaps TRBD1 (6 bases). CDR1 SGDLS and CDR2 YYNGEE come from the germline V gene. V was pared by 0 bases and J by 9 bases, with 9 bases between. The CDR3 loop spans 12 amino acids. CDR3 DNA sequence: TGTGCCAGCAGCGTAGAGAGGGGGAGCTACACCTTC. This sequence encodes CASSVERGSYTF.

V and J are TRBV5-4 and TRBJ2-3; no reliable D call. CDR3 length: 13 residues. The germline CDR1 and CDR2 sequences are SGHNT and YYREEE (reference sequence). V dropped 3 bases and J dropped 7 bases, with 12 bases sitting between them. Here the CDR3 DNA reads TGTGCCAGCAGCTCACCAGAGGAAAATACGCAGTATTTT. This encodes CASSSPEENTQYF.

This clone has a handful of counts. The chain combines TRBV19 with TRBJ2-1; 14 positions agree with TRBD2. The germline gives CDR1 LNHDA, CDR2 SQIVND (reference sequence). This CDR3 has 16 amino acids. With V trimmed by 3 bases and J by 9 bases, 7 bases remained unmatched. The CDR3: CASSIRLAGGSGEQFF. For the CDR3, the DNA is TGTGCCAGTAGTATTCGACTAGCGGGAGGGTCGGGTGAGCAGTTCTTC.